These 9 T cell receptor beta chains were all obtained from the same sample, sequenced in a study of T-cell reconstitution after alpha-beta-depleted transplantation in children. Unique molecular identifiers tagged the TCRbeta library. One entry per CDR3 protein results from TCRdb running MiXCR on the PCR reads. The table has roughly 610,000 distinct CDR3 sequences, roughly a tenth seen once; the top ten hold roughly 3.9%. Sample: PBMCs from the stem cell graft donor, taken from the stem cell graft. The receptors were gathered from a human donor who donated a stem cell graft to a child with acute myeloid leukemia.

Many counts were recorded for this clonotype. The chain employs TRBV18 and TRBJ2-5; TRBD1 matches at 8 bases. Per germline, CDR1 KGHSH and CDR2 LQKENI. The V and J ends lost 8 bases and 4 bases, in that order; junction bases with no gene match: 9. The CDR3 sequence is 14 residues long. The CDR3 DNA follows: TGTGCCAGCAGCCCCGGGACAGGTAGAGAGACCCAGTACTTC. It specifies CASSPGTGRETQYF.

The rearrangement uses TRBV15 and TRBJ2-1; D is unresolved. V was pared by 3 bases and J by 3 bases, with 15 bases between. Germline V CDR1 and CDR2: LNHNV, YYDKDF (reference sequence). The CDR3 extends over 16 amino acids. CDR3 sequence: CATSSFHSDIYNEQFF. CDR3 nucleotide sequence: TGTGCCACCAGCAGTTTCCATTCCGACATCTACAATGAGCAGTTCTTC.

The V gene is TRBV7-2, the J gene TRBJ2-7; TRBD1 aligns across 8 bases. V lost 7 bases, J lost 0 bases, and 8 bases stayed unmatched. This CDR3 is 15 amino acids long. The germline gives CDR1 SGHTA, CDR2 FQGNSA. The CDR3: CASTETGDRSYEQYF. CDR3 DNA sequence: TGTGCCAGCACCGAGACAGGGGACCGCTCCTACGAGCAGTACTTC.

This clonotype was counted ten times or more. CDR3 loop: CSVGAGANYGYTF. CDR3 nucleotides: TGCAGCGTGGGCGCGGGAGCTAACTATGGCTACACCTTC. This chain uses TRBV29-1 with TRBJ1-2; no firm D call. Trimming cost V 6 bases and J 0 bases, with 11 bases left between them. The germline V gene has CDR1 SQVTM and CDR2 ANQGSEA. This CDR3 contains 13 residues. Supplemented by reference TRBV29-1 and TRBJ1-2, the full variable domain reads SAVISQKPSRDICQRGTSLTIQCQVDSQVTMMFWYRQQPGQSLTLIATANQGSEATYESGFVIDKFPISRPNLTFSTLTVSNMSPEDSSIYLCSVGAGANYGYTFGSGTRLTVV.

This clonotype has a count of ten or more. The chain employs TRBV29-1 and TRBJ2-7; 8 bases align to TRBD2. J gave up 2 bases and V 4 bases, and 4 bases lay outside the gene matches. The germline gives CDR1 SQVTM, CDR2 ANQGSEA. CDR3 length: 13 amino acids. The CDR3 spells CSVGVAGPYEQYF. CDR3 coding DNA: TGCAGCGTTGGGGTAGCGGGACCCTACGAGCAGTACTTC.

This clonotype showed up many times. The CDR3 loop reads CSAAGDSEQYF. CDR3 sequence (DNA): TGCAGTGCAGCTGGGGACAGCGAGCAGTACTTC. This chain joins TRBV20-1 and TRBJ2-7; 7 bases fit TRBD1. From germline, CDR1 is DFQATT and CDR2 SNEGSKA (reference sequence). The CDR3 is 11 residues long. The trim removed 6 bases at V and 6 bases at J, leaving 5 bases unmatched.

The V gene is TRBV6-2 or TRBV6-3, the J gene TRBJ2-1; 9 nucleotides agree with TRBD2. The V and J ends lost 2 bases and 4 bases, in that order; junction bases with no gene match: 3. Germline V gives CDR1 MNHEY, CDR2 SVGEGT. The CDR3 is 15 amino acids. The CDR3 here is CASSYGGRGYNEQFF. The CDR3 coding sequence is TGTGCCAGCAGTTACGGCGGGAGGGGGTACAATGAGCAGTTCTTC.

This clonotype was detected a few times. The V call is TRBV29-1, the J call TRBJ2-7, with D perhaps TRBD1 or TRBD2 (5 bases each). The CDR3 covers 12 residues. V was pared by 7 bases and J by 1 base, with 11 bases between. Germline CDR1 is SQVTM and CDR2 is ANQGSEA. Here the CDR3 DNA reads TGCAGCGGACGGGACGGTTCCTACGAGCAGTACTTC. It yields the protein CSGRDGSYEQYF.

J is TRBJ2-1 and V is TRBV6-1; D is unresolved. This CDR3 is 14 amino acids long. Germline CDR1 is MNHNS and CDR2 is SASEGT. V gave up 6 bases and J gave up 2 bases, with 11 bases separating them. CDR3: CASRPVVPYNEQFF. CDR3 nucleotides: TGTGCCAGCAGGCCTGTCGTTCCCTACAATGAGCAGTTCTTC.